One sample yielded the 10 T cell receptor beta chains listed below, sequenced in a study of cytomegalovirus exposure and HLA in healthy donors. The study ran its PCR with 60 Vbeta and 13 Jbeta primers. The data were produced by immunoSEQ multiplex PCR, yet TCRdb's version contains in-frame clones alone and is incomplete. The profile shows approximately 140,000 clones, roughly three fifths of them singletons. The sample consisted of PBMCs. The receptors were gathered from a male donor in good health and CMV-seronegative.

V usage is TRBV5-1 and J usage is TRBJ2-1; 12 nucleotides match TRBD2. Trimming cost V 4 bases and J 5 bases; bases outside gene matches: 4. Per germline, CDR1 SGHRS and CDR2 YFSETQ. The CDR3 sequence is 15 residues long. The CDR3: CASSNPSGGDNEQFF. The CDR3 region has the DNA TGCGCCAGCAGCAACCCTAGCGGGGGGGACAATGAGCAGTTCTTC. Looking up the rest from reference TRBV5-1 and TRBJ2-1 gives the full variable domain: KAGVTQTPRYLIKTRGQQVTLSCSPISGHRSVSWYQQTPGQGLQFLFEYFSETQRNKGNFPGRFSGRQFSNSRSEMNVSTLELGDSALYLCASSNPSGGDNEQFFGPGTRLTVL.

Only one count was recorded for this clone. V usage is TRBV7-2 and J usage is TRBJ1-2; TRBD1 matches 7 bases. CDR3 size: 15 residues. Germline trimming cut 1 base from V and 5 bases from J; bases unmatched to any gene: 7. The germline gives CDR1 SGHTA, CDR2 FQGNSA. Here the CDR3 DNA reads TGTGCCAGCAGCTTAGGGGCGGGACAGCTTTATGGCTACACCTTC. It codes for CASSLGAGQLYGYTF.

This clone was observed a handful of times. V is TRBV4-1 and J is TRBJ1-5; D is unclear. Between the trimmed V and J ends, which lost 0 bases and 0 bases, there was a span of 15 bases. Germline CDR1 and CDR2: MGHRA and YSYEKL. The CDR3 has 18 residues. CDR3 sequence reads: CASSQEWAGADSNQPQHF. As DNA, the CDR3 is TGCGCCAGCAGCCAAGAGTGGGCGGGAGCGGATAGCAATCAGCCCCAGCATTTT.

The chain has TRBV2 and TRBJ1-5, with TRBD1 as a possible D gene (5 bases). The CDR3 extends over 13 amino acids. V gave up 4 bases and J gave up 6 bases, with 10 bases separating them. Germline CDR1 is SNHLY and CDR2 is FYNNEI. The chain's CDR3 is CASSAGGVQPQHF. In DNA form, the CDR3 reads TGTGCCAGCAGTGCCGGGGGGGTTCAGCCCCAGCATTTT.

The rearrangement uses TRBV5-4 and TRBJ2-6; no reliable D call. Trimming pared 7 bases from V and 1 base from J, leaving 3 bases between. The germline CDR1 and CDR2 sequences are SGHNT and YYREEE (reference sequence). This CDR3 is 12 amino acids long. CDR3: CASQSGANVLTF. In DNA, the CDR3 is TGTGCCAGCCAGTCTGGGGCCAACGTCCTGACTTTC. The entire variable domain, with the rest obtained from reference TRBV5-4 and TRBJ2-6, is as follows: ETGVTQSPTHLIKTRGQQVTLRCSSQSGHNTVSWYQQALGQGPQFIFQYYREEENGRGNFPPRFSGLQFPNYSSELNVNALELDDSALYLCASQSGANVLTFGAGSRLTVL.

This clone was counted a single time. One end of the junction fails to match germline, which may point to a read error. The chain is built from TRBV5-6 and TRBJ2-7; the D is unclear. The CDR3 sequence is 15 residues long. Germline assignment: CDR1 SGHDT and CDR2 YYEEEE. CDR3 region: CASSLSLEWSYGQYF. The CDR3 region has the DNA TGTGCCAGCAGCTTGTCTTTAGAGTGGTCCTACGGGCAGTACTTC.

This sequence joins TRBV19 and TRBJ1-5; 8 bases agree with TRBD1. The V gene's germline CDR1 is LNHDA and CDR2 SQIVND (reference sequence). Losses at the gene ends were 5 bases for V and 6 bases for J; bases not matched to a gene: 15. The CDR3 runs to 17 residues. The CDR3 bases are TGTGCCAGTAGTCGTAGAACCAGGGGGCAAGAGGGTCAGCCCCAGCATTTT. As protein: CASSRRTRGQEGQPQHF.

V and J are TRBV29-1 and TRBJ1-2; D might be TRBD1 (6 bases). The CDR3 is 12 residues long. CDR1 and CDR2 from the germline V gene are SQVTM and ANQGSEA. V was cut by 6 bases and J by 6 bases, with 14 bases left in between. The CDR3 reads CSVEQGYDGYTF. The CDR3, as DNA: TGCAGCGTGGAACAGGGCTATGATGGCTACACCTTC.

The chain recombines TRBV7-3 with TRBJ1-2; maybe TRBD1 (6 bases). Germline values: CDR1 SGHTA, CDR2 FQGTGA. V lost 2 bases to trimming and J lost 1 base, with 20 bases between them. The CDR3 is 18 residues long. The CDR3 DNA sequence: TGTGCCAGCAGCTTAGGGGGTCAGGGACACAGGGTTAACTATGGCTACACCTTC. Translation: CASSLGGQGHRVNYGYTF.

The chain has TRBV10-3 and TRBJ1-2, with a tentative D call TRBD1 (6 bases). The germline gives CDR1 ENHRY, CDR2 SYGVKD. The V end lost 2 bases, the J end lost 2 bases, and 15 bases lay between the germline ends. The CDR3 has 16 amino acids. The CDR3 here is CAISEGFPGQNYGYTF. The CDR3 nucleotides read TGTGCCATCAGTGAGGGGTTCCCCGGACAGAACTATGGCTACACCTTC.